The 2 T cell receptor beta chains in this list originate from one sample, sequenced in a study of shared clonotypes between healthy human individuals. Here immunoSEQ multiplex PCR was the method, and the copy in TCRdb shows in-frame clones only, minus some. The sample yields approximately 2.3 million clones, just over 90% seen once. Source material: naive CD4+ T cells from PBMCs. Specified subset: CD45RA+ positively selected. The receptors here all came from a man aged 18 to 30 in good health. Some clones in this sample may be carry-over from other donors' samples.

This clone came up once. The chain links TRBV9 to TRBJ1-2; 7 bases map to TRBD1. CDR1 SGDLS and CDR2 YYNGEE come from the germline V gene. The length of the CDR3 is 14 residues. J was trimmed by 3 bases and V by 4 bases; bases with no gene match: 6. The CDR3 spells CASSPLQGYYGYTF. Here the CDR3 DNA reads TGTGCCAGCAGCCCCTTACAGGGGTACTATGGCTACACCTTC.

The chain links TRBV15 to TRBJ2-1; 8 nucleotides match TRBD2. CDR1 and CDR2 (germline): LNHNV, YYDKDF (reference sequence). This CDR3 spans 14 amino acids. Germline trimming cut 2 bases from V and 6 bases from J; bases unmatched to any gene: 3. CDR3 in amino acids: CATSRSGTSNEQFF. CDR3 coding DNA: TGTGCCACCAGCAGATCCGGGACTAGCAATGAGCAGTTCTTC.